The rows below give T cell receptor beta chains drawn from one sample of a study of identical twins. MiXCR, applied by TCRdb to the 5' RACE reads, yields one record per CDR3 protein. The top ten clones hold 1.5% to 2% of a sample with some 710,000 distinct CDR3 sequences, around 6% of them seen once. Sequenced input: naive T cells sorted from blood. The receptors derive from a man between 18 and 35 years old in good health. Each CDR3 is given with its conserved first and last residue. D genes are given only for firm matches. The size of a clone is reported for some rows only, either as once, few or many, or as a class for expanded clones.

NA	few	TRBJ2-7	TRBV7-9	CASSHEAVEQYF	TGTGCCAGCAGCCACGAAGCCGTCGAGCAGTACTTC
NA	many	TRBJ2-7	TRBV28	CASSVVSEQYF	TGTGCCAGCAGTGTAGTGTCCGAGCAGTACTTC
NA	NA	TRBJ2-6	TRBV6-5	CASGFLQTAGANVLTF	TGTGCCAGCGGTTTCCTCCAAACGGCTGGGGCCAACGTCCTGACTTTC
NA	few	TRBJ2-7	TRBV5-5	CASRTQGSYEQYF	TGTGCCAGCAGGACCCAAGGTTCCTACGAGCAGTACTTC
TRBD2	NA	TRBJ2-2	TRBV3-1	CASSKGLAGVPNTGELFF	TGTGCCAGCAGTAAAGGCCTAGCGGGAGTCCCGAACACCGGGGAGCTGTTTTTT
TRBD1	few	TRBJ2-5	TRBV5-1	CASVLTGTGIETQYF	TGCGCCAGCGTTCTAACCGGGACAGGGATAGAGACCCAGTACTTC
NA	many	TRBJ2-1	TRBV21-1	CASSRTKMANEQFF	TGTGCCAGCAGCCGGACTAAGATGGCCAATGAGCAGTTCTTC
NA	NA	TRBJ2-5	TRBV30	CAWSSRAIESLTQYF	TGTGCCTGGAGTTCACGGGCTATTGAGTCGTTGACCCAGTACTTC
TRBD2	NA	TRBJ2-1	TRBV14	CASSQGRSGSFPYNEQFF	TGTGCCAGCAGCCAAGGAAGGAGCGGGAGCTTCCCCTACAATGAGCAGTTCTTC
NA	many	TRBJ2-1	TRBV12-3/TRBV12-4	CASSLGSSTYNEQFF	TGTGCCAGCAGTCTTGGCAGTTCTACCTACAATGAGCAGTTCTTC
TRBD2	few	TRBJ2-1	TRBV30	CAWLLAGKDEQFF	TGTGCCTGGTTACTAGCGGGAAAGGACGAGCAGTTCTTC
NA	few	TRBJ1-4	TRBV15	CATTIGLGSESLQAGPKLFF	TGTGCCACCACCATCGGGTTGGGCAGTGAATCCCTACAGGCGGGACCCAAACTGTTTTTT
NA	many	TRBJ2-3	TRBV28	CASSSWQGAGGYSSTDTQYF	TGTGCCAGCAGTTCTTGGCAGGGGGCGGGAGGATATTCTAGCACAGATACGCAGTATTTT
TRBD1	few	TRBJ1-6	TRBV4-2	CASSPMGQGAPLHF	TGTGCCAGCAGCCCGATGGGACAGGGTGCACCCCTCCACTTT
TRBD1	NA	TRBJ2-3	TRBV27	CASRGTGGIGTDTQYF	TGTGCCAGCAGGGGGACAGGGGGCATCGGTACAGATACGCAGTATTTT
NA	many	TRBJ1-3	TRBV4-2	CASSQVSAAGDGNTIYF	TGTGCCAGCAGCCAAGTGTCGGCGGCAGGGGATGGAAACACCATATATTTT
NA	few	TRBJ1-5	TRBV30	CAWHPGNTNQPQHF	TGTGCCTGGCATCCGGGGAATACGAATCAGCCCCAGCATTTT
NA	NA	TRBJ1-1	TRBV7-2	CASSLSGHTNTEAFF	TGTGCCAGCAGCTTATCAGGGCATACGAACACTGAAGCTTTCTTT
NA	many	TRBJ2-7	TRBV4-3	CASSQDIGSVGQYF	TGCGCCAGCAGCCAAGATATAGGATCCGTTGGGCAGTACTTC
NA	few	TRBJ2-5	TRBV4-1	CASSPVTGAETQYF	TGCGCCAGCAGCCCCGTCACCGGGGCAGAGACCCAGTACTTC
NA	NA	TRBJ1-5	TRBV19	CASSPTREGNQPQHF	TGTGCCAGTAGTCCGACACGGGAGGGTAATCAGCCCCAGCATTTT
NA	many	TRBJ1-5	TRBV12-3/TRBV12-4	CASSFSRVDQPQHF	TGTGCCAGCAGTTTTAGCAGGGTTGATCAGCCCCAGCATTTT
NA	NA	TRBJ1-1	TRBV12-3/TRBV12-4	CASSPHLDVTALVNTEAFF	TGTGCCAGCAGTCCCCACCTAGACGTGACAGCATTAGTGAACACTGAAGCTTTCTTT
TRBD2	many	TRBJ2-7	TRBV12-3/TRBV12-4	CASRLAGVDHEQYF	TGTGCCAGCAGACTAGCGGGAGTTGATCACGAGCAGTACTTC
TRBD2	NA	TRBJ2-1	TRBV27	CASRRQTSGIFDEQFF	TGTGCCAGCAGACGCCAAACTAGCGGGATTTTCGATGAGCAGTTCTTC
NA	few	TRBJ1-2	TRBV29-1	CSAGGLAGYGYTF	TGCAGCGCTGGCGGGTTAGCAGGGTATGGCTACACCTTC
NA	many	TRBJ2-3	TRBV20-1	CSLEILAGLPDTQYF	TGCAGCCTTGAAATTCTGGCAGGCTTACCAGATACGCAGTATTTT
TRBD1	many	TRBJ2-7	TRBV5-1	CASSLAGGDEQYF	TGCGCCAGCAGCTTGGCAGGGGGCGACGAGCAGTACTTC
NA	many	TRBJ2-4	TRBV12-5	CASGSGSGYIQYF	TGTGCTAGTGGTTCGGGGTCCGGATACATTCAGTACTTC
TRBD2	many	TRBJ2-1	TRBV29-1	CSVEGASGSSYNEQFF	TGCAGCGTGGAGGGAGCTAGCGGGAGTTCCTACAATGAGCAGTTCTTC
NA	few	TRBJ2-1	TRBV12-3/TRBV12-4	CASSLARASHNEQFF	TGTGCCAGCAGTTTAGCGCGGGCTAGCCACAATGAGCAGTTCTTC
TRBD1	few	TRBJ1-1	TRBV29-1	CSVSGTGVGTEAFF	TGCAGCGTTTCTGGGACAGGGGTTGGGACTGAAGCTTTCTTT
NA	many	TRBJ1-1	TRBV28	CASSLAGGQPNTEAFF	TGTGCCAGCAGTTTAGCGGGGGGACAACCAAACACTGAAGCTTTCTTT
NA	few	TRBJ2-7	TRBV5-8	CASSSTGPPYEQYF	TGTGCCAGCAGCTCTACGGGCCCACCCTACGAGCAGTACTTC
TRBD1	few	TRBJ1-2	TRBV19	CASSEPGQGDYGYTF	TGTGCCAGTAGTGAACCGGGACAGGGCGATTATGGCTACACCTTC
NA	many	TRBJ2-1	TRBV9	CASSVVGEQFF	TGTGCCAGCAGCGTAGTGGGTGAGCAGTTCTTC
NA	many	TRBJ2-3	TRBV7-3	CASSLGPRTDTQYF	TGTGCCAGCAGCTTAGGGCCACGCACAGATACGCAGTATTTT
TRBD2	many	TRBJ2-1	TRBV14	CASSRSSGSYNEQFF	TGTGCCAGCAGCCGGTCTAGCGGGAGTTACAATGAGCAGTTCTTC
TRBD2	few	TRBJ2-2	TRBV5-1	CASSGSSGFTGELFF	TGCGCCAGCAGCGGGTCTAGCGGGTTTACCGGGGAGCTGTTTTTT
TRBD1	NA	TRBJ2-7	TRBV20-1	CSASGQGSPYEQYF	TGCAGTGCTAGTGGACAGGGATCTCCCTACGAGCAGTACTTC
TRBD2	few	TRBJ2-3	TRBV12-3/TRBV12-4	CATQTSGTFTDTQYF	TGTGCCACCCAGACTAGCGGGACTTTCACAGATACGCAGTATTTT
TRBD2	NA	TRBJ2-3	TRBV4-3	CASSQDREGWVYDTQYF	TGCGCCAGCAGCCAAGATAGGGAGGGATGGGTGTATGATACGCAGTATTTT
TRBD1	many	TRBJ2-2	TRBV6-1	CASSESKGATGELFF	TGTGCCAGCAGTGAATCGAAGGGGGCGACCGGGGAGCTGTTTTTT
TRBD2	few	TRBJ2-5	TRBV12-3/TRBV12-4	CASSRGTSGDLQETQYF	TGTGCCAGCAGTAGGGGGACTAGCGGAGACCTCCAAGAGACCCAGTACTTC
NA	many	TRBJ1-3	TRBV12-3/TRBV12-4	CASSLVGGNTIYF	TGTGCCAGCAGTTTAGTAGGGGGAAACACCATATATTTT
TRBD1	NA	TRBJ2-2	TRBV3-1	CASSQARGPGRTGELFF	TGTGCCAGCAGCCAAGCAAGGGGGCCGGGCCGTACCGGGGAGCTGTTTTTT
NA	few	TRBJ1-2	TRBV12-3/TRBV12-4	CASSSTPGPTAGYTF	TGTGCCAGCAGTTCCACACCCGGGCCCACGGCTGGCTACACCTTC
NA	many	TRBJ2-3	TRBV7-3	CASSYGAATDTQYF	TGTGCCAGCAGCTACGGAGCGGCCACAGATACGCAGTATTTT
NA	many	TRBJ2-3	TRBV10-3	CASRGLGDTQYF	TGTGCCAGCCGGGGGCTAGGTGATACGCAGTATTTT
NA	few	TRBJ1-5	TRBV18	CASSPEANQPQHF	TGTGCCAGCTCACCGGAGGCCAATCAGCCCCAGCATTTT
NA	many	TRBJ2-2	TRBV9	CASSYGTNVGELFF	TGTGCCAGCAGCTATGGGACCAACGTCGGGGAGCTGTTTTTT
NA	few	TRBJ2-1	TRBV7-8	CASSLARQYNEQFF	TGTGCCAGCAGCTTAGCTAGGCAGTACAATGAGCAGTTCTTC
NA	many	TRBJ2-1	TRBV7-9	CASSLNREQFF	TGTGCCAGCAGCTTAAATCGTGAGCAGTTCTTC